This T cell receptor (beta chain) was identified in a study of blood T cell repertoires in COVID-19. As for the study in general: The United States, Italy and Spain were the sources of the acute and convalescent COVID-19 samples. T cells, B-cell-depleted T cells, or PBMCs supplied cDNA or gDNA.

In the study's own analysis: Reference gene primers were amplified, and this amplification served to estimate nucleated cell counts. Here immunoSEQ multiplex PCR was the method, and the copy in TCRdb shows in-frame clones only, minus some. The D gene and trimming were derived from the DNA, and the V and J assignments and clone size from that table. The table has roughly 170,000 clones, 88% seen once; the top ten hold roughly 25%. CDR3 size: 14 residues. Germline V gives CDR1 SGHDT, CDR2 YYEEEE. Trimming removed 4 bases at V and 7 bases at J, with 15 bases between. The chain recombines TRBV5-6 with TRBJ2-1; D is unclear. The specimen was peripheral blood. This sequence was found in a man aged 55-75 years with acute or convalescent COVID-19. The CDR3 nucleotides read TGTGCCAGCAGCCAACAAATCCAGGTTAATGAGCAGTTCTTC. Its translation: CASSQQIQVNEQFF.